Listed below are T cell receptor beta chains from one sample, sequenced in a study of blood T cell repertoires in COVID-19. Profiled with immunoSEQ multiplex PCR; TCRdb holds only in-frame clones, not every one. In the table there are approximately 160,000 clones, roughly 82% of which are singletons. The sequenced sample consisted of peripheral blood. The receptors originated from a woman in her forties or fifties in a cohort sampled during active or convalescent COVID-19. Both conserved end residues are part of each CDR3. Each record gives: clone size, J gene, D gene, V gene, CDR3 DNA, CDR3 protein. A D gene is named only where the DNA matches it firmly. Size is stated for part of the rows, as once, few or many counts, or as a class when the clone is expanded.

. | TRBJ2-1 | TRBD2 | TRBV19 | TGTGCCAGTAGGTCAACTAGCGGGGGGGAATACAATGAGCAGTTCTTC | CASRSTSGGEYNEQFF
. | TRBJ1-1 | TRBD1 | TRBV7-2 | TGTGCCAGCAGCGCCCACAGGGGGCCGAACACTGAAGCTTTCTTT | CASSAHRGPNTEAFF
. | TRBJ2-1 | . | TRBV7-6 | TGTGCCAGCAGCTTGCGGGGGCGGTACAATGAGCAGTTCTTC | CASSLRGRYNEQFF
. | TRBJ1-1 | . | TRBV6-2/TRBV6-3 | TGTGCCAGCAGGCCTGACACAGGGTGGTACACTGAAGCTTTCTTT | CASRPDTGWYTEAFF
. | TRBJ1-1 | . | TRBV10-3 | TGTGCCATCAGTGATGACAGGAACACTGAAGCTTTCTTT | CAISDDRNTEAFF
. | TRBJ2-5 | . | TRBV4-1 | TGCGCCAGCAGCACTCCGGGACATCAGGAGACCCAGTACTTC | CASSTPGHQETQYF
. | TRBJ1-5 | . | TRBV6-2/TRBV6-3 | TGTGCCAGCAGTTCCCGACAAAGCAATCAGCCCCAGCATTTT | CASSSRQSNQPQHF
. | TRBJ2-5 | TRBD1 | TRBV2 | TGTGCCAGCAGTGATAGTACAGGGGCGCCGGAGACCCAGTACTTC | CASSDSTGAPETQYF
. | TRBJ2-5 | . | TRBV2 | TGTGCCAGCAGTTTTAAGGGGTCGGAGACCCAGTACTTC | CASSFKGSETQYF
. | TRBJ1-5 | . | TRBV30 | TGTGCCTGGAGTAGTCAGGGGAATCAGCCCCAGCATTTT | CAWSSQGNQPQHF
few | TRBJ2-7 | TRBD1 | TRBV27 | TGTGCCAGCGCGGACAGGACAACCTACGAGCAGTACTTC | CASADRTTYEQYF
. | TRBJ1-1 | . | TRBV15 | TGTGCCACCAGCAGAGGGGCCTACACTGAAGCTTTCTTT | CATSRGAYTEAFF
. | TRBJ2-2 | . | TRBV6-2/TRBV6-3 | TGTGCCAGCAGTTTTGGGGGGTCGGGGCCGAACACCGGGGAGCTGTTTTTT | CASSFGGSGPNTGELFF
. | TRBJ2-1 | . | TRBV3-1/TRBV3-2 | TGTGCCAGCAGCGGCAACTATCGAGTTCGGGGATCCTACAATGAGCAGTTCTTC | CASSGNYRVRGSYNEQFF
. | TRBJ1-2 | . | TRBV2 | TGTGCCAGCAGTGTTCAGGGACTCAACTATGGCTACACCTTC | CASSVQGLNYGYTF
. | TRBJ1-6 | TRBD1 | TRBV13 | TGTGCCAGCAGCTCAGGGACAGGTCTTTCACCCCTCCACTTT | CASSSGTGLSPLHF
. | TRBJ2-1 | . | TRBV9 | TGTGCCAGCAGCGTAGGGGTAGCGTCCACGTACAATGAGCAGTTCTTC | CASSVGVASTYNEQFF
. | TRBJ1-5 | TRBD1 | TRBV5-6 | TGTGCCAGCAGCTTGTACGGACAGGGGACTCAGCCCCAGCATTTT | CASSLYGQGTQPQHF
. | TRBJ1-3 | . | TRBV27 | TGTGCCAGCAGTCCCACGCCTCTAATCGGAAACACCATATATTTT | CASSPTPLIGNTIYF
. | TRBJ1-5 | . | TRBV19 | TGTGCCACCAATACCCGGGAAATCAATCAGCCCCAGCATTTT | CATNTREINQPQHF
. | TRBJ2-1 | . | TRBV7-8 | TGTGCCAGCAGCCAGCGGAAGGTCAATGAGCAGTTCTTC | CASSQRKVNEQFF
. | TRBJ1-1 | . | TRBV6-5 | TGTGCCAGCAGTTACTCATTAGCGGAGAACACTGAAGCTTTCTTT | CASSYSLAENTEAFF
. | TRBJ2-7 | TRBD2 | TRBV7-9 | TGTGCCAGCAGAGGAGCGGGGCGGAGCTACGAGCAGTACTTC | CASRGAGRSYEQYF
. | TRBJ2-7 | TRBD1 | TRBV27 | TGTGCCAGCAGCGCAACAGGGGCCCTAGGCTACGAGCAGTACTTC | CASSATGALGYEQYF
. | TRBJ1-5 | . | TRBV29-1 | TGCAGCGTTGCGGACACGGAAAATCAGCCCCAGCATTTT | CSVADTENQPQHF
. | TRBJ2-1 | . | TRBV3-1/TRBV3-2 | TGTGCCAGCACCCCCCTCGGGTTGAGCTCCTACAATGAGCAGTTCTTC | CASTPLGLSSYNEQFF
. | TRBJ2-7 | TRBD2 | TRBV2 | TGTGCCAGCGGGGGGGATAGGGACGAGCAGTACTTC | CASGGDRDEQYF
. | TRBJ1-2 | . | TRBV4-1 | TGCGCCAGCAGCCAGATCTGGGGGGAAAGAAACTATGGCTACACCTTC | CASSQIWGERNYGYTF
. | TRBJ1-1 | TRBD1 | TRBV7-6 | TGTGCCAGCAGCTTTAACACAGGGGCACTGAACACTGAAGCTTTCTTT | CASSFNTGALNTEAFF
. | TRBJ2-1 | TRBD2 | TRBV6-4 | TGTGCCAGCAGTGACTCGTACGGGGGGGCCTTAAATGAGCAGTTCTTC | CASSDSYGGALNEQFF
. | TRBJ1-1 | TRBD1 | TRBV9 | TGTGCCAGCAGCGCACAGGGGGCTACTGAAGCTTTCTTT | CASSAQGATEAFF
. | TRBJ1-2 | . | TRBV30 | TGTGCCTGGAGTGCGACAGTGCCGTGGGGCTACACCTTC | CAWSATVPWGYTF
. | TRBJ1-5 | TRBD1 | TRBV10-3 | TGTGCCATCGGGACAGAAAGCAATCAGCCCCAGCATTTT | CAIGTESNQPQHF
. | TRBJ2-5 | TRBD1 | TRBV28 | TGTGCCAGCAGGGAGGACAGGGGCTCGGAGACCCAGTACTTC | CASREDRGSETQYF
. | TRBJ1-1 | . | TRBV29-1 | TGCAGCGTTGTTTATCAGGGCAAAACGAGTACTGAAGCTTTCTTT | CSVVYQGKTSTEAFF
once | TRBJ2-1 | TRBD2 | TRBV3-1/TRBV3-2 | TGTGCCAGCAGCCTACAAATGACTAGCGGACCCTACAATGAGCAGTTCTTC | CASSLQMTSGPYNEQFF
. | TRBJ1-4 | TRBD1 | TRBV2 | TGTGCCAGCAGAGACAGGGATATTTTTGAAAAACTGTTTTTT | CASRDRDIFEKLFF
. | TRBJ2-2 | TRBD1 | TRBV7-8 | TGTGCCAGCAGCTTCGCGACAGGGGGCAGCACCGGGGAGCTGTTTTTT | CASSFATGGSTGELFF
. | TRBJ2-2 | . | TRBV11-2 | TGTGCCAGCAGCTTAGATCGAGCAGGGAACACCGGGGAGCTGTTTTTT | CASSLDRAGNTGELFF
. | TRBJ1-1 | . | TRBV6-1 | TGTGCCAGCAGTGAAGATCCCCGGCGGACGGCCGGGGGTAACACTGAAGCTTTCTTT | CASSEDPRRTAGGNTEAFF
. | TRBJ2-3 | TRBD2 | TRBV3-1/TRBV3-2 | TGTGCCAGCAGCCCTAGCGGGGGGGACACAGATACGCAGTATTTT | CASSPSGGDTDTQYF
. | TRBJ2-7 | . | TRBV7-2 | TGTGCCAGCAGTTATCCGGGGGGCTCGTACGAGCAGTACTTC | CASSYPGGSYEQYF
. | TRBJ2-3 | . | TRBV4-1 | TGCGCCAGCAGCCAAGTCCCAGGGGCGGATACGCAGTATTTT | CASSQVPGADTQYF
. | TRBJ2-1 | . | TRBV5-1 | TGCGCCAGCAGCCTCGGGATTCTCAATGAGCAGTTCTTC | CASSLGILNEQFF
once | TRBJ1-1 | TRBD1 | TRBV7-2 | TGTGCCAGCAGCTTGACAGGGGGGAATGAAGCTTTCTTT | CASSLTGGNEAFF
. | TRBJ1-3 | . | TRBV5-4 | TGTGCCAGCAGCTTGGAGAGAGGGGGCTCTGGAAACACCATATATTTT | CASSLERGGSGNTIYF
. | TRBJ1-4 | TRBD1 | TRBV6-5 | TGTGCCAGCAGCCGGGACAGCACTAATGAAAAACTGTTTTTT | CASSRDSTNEKLFF
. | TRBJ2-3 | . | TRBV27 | TGTGCCAGCCTCCTTGCGGGCACAGATACGCAGTATTTT | CASLLAGTDTQYF
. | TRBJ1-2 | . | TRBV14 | TGTGCCAGCAGCCTCGGCAGGGGTGGCTACACCTTC | CASSLGRGGYTF
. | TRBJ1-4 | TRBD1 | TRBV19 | TGTGCCAGTAGTCAGGGGGCCTTGACTAATGAAAAACTGTTTTTT | CASSQGALTNEKLFF
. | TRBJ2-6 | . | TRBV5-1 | TGCGCCAGCGGCAATACTGGGGCCAACGTCCTGACTTTC | CASGNTGANVLTF
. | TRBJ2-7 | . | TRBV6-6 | TGTGCCAGCACGGCCGGCGGGGCCTACGAGCAGTACTTC | CASTAGGAYEQYF
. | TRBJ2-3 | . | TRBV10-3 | TGTGCCATCAGTGAGTCCACTAGCACAGATACGCAGTATTTT | CAISESTSTDTQYF
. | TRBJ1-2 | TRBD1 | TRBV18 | TGTGCCAGCTCACCGGGGACAGCGTATGGCTACACCTTC | CASSPGTAYGYTF
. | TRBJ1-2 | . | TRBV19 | TGTGCCAGTAGTACGGCCCGGGGGGGAGACCACTATGGCTACACCTTC | CASSTARGGDHYGYTF
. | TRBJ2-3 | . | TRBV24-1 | TGTGCCACCAGTGACCCTTCAGGGATAGATAGGCAGTATTTT | CATSDPSGIDRQYF
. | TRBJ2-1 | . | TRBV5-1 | TGCGCCAGCAGCTTGGGAGGGAACTCCTACAATGAGCAGTTCTTC | CASSLGGNSYNEQFF
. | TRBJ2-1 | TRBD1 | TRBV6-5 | TGTGCCAGCTGGGACAGGGAGAGGAATGAGCAGTTCTTC | CASWDRERNEQFF
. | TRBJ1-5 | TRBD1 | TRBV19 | TGTGCCAGTAGTTTCGGGACAGGTCACAATCAGCCCCAGCATTTT | CASSFGTGHNQPQHF